These T cell receptor beta chains were read from a single sample in a study of cytomegalovirus exposure and HLA in healthy donors. The assay was immunoSEQ multiplex PCR, and TCRdb's table has in-frame clones only and misses some. The table has 90,000 to 110,000 clones, approximately 86% seen once. The sequenced sample consisted of PBMCs. These receptors all come from a man younger than 30 in good health and CMV-seronegative. Each CDR3 is given with its conserved first and last residue. Fields, in order: clone size, CDR3 length, J gene, D gene, V gene, CDR3 DNA, CDR3 protein. A D gene is named only where the DNA matches it firmly. Rows give clone size only sometimes, using once, few, many, or a class for an expanded clone.

abundance: NA; len: 14; j_gene: TRBJ2-7; d_gene: TRBD1; v_gene: TRBV7-3; CDR3nt: TGTGCCAGCAGCTTAACAGGGGGCGCCTACGAGCAGTACTTC; CDR3aa: CASSLTGGAYEQYF
abundance: NA; len: 13; j_gene: TRBJ1-1; d_gene: TRBD1; v_gene: TRBV30; CDR3nt: TGTGCCTGGAGTATGGGACAGGGTCCTGAAGCTTTCTTT; CDR3aa: CAWSMGQGPEAFF
abundance: NA; len: 13; j_gene: TRBJ2-4; d_gene: NA; v_gene: TRBV27; CDR3nt: TGTGCCAGCAGTTTACTTGGAGGGGACATTCAGTACTTC; CDR3aa: CASSLLGGDIQYF
abundance: few; len: 15; j_gene: TRBJ1-3; d_gene: NA; v_gene: TRBV4-3; CDR3nt: TGCGCCAGCAGCCAAGGCCGGTACTCTGGAAACACCATATATTTT; CDR3aa: CASSQGRYSGNTIYF
abundance: NA; len: 13; j_gene: TRBJ1-1; d_gene: TRBD1; v_gene: TRBV19; CDR3nt: TGTGCCAGTAGTAGGACAGGGGGGTCTGAAGCTTTCTTT; CDR3aa: CASSRTGGSEAFF
abundance: NA; len: 16; j_gene: TRBJ1-1; d_gene: NA; v_gene: TRBV18; CDR3nt: TGTGCCAGCTCACCACCTAATTCCAGGGTAAACAGTGAAGCTTTCTTT; CDR3aa: CASSPPNSRVNSEAFF
abundance: once; len: 18; j_gene: TRBJ2-7; d_gene: TRBD2; v_gene: TRBV5-1; CDR3nt: TGCGCCAGCAGCAAGGAGGGGTCTAGCGGGAGCGGAGTATACGAGCAGTACTTC; CDR3aa: CASSKEGSSGSGVYEQYF
abundance: NA; len: 12; j_gene: TRBJ2-1; d_gene: TRBD2; v_gene: TRBV29-1; CDR3nt: TGCAGCTCCTCTCTCCGGGGGGATGAGCAGTTCTTC; CDR3aa: CSSSLRGDEQFF
abundance: once; len: 14; j_gene: TRBJ2-1; d_gene: TRBD2; v_gene: TRBV29-1; CDR3nt: TGCAGCGTTGAGCGGGAGGCCCTTATCCATGAGCAGTTCTTC; CDR3aa: CSVEREALIHEQFF
abundance: NA; len: 15; j_gene: TRBJ1-1; d_gene: NA; v_gene: TRBV19; CDR3nt: TGTGCCAGTAGTATCGAGAGATACCAGAACACTGAAGCTTTCTTT; CDR3aa: CASSIERYQNTEAFF
abundance: NA; len: 15; j_gene: TRBJ1-5; d_gene: TRBD1; v_gene: TRBV28; CDR3nt: TGTGCCAGCAGTTCTGACAGGGCAGGCAATCAGCCCCAGCATTTT; CDR3aa: CASSSDRAGNQPQHF
abundance: NA; len: 10; j_gene: TRBJ2-1; d_gene: NA; v_gene: TRBV5-4; CDR3nt: TGTGCCAGCAGCTTGGGACACGGGTTCTTC; CDR3aa: CASSLGHGFF
abundance: few; len: 13; j_gene: TRBJ1-2; d_gene: NA; v_gene: TRBV10-2; CDR3nt: TGCGCCAGCAGGCCAGAGGGCAACTATGGCTACACCTTC; CDR3aa: CASRPEGNYGYTF
abundance: NA; len: 15; j_gene: TRBJ1-1; d_gene: NA; v_gene: TRBV28; CDR3nt: TGTGCCAGCAGTCCTCCCCTGGAGATGGTTACTGAAGCTTTCTTT; CDR3aa: CASSPPLEMVTEAFF
abundance: NA; len: 10; j_gene: TRBJ2-5; d_gene: NA; v_gene: TRBV7-3; CDR3nt: TGTGCCAGCCAGGGGGAGACCCAGTACTTC; CDR3aa: CASQGETQYF
abundance: NA; len: 14; j_gene: TRBJ1-4; d_gene: NA; v_gene: TRBV5-5; CDR3nt: TGTGCCAGCAGTTATCAGGGGTCTGGGGAAAAACTGTTTTTT; CDR3aa: CASSYQGSGEKLFF
abundance: NA; len: 16; j_gene: TRBJ1-1; d_gene: NA; v_gene: TRBV5-1; CDR3nt: TGCGCCAGCAGTCCATCCTACAGGCGTCTGAACACTGAAGCTTTCTTT; CDR3aa: CASSPSYRRLNTEAFF
abundance: NA; len: 16; j_gene: TRBJ2-1; d_gene: NA; v_gene: TRBV7-8; CDR3nt: TGTGCCAGCAGCTTAAGCGGTATCAGCTCCTACAATGAGCAGTTCTTC; CDR3aa: CASSLSGISSYNEQFF
abundance: NA; len: 14; j_gene: TRBJ1-1; d_gene: NA; v_gene: TRBV2; CDR3nt: TGTGCCAGCAGGGACGCGGGCCCGAACACTGAAGCTTTCTTT; CDR3aa: CASRDAGPNTEAFF
abundance: NA; len: 14; j_gene: TRBJ2-7; d_gene: TRBD1; v_gene: TRBV6-1; CDR3nt: TGTGCCAGCAGTGAGAGACAGGGGGCCCACGAGCAGTACTTC; CDR3aa: CASSERQGAHEQYF
abundance: NA; len: 14; j_gene: TRBJ1-2; d_gene: NA; v_gene: TRBV29-1; CDR3nt: TGCAGCGTTGGACGGGGAAGTTCTAACTATGGCTACACCTTC; CDR3aa: CSVGRGSSNYGYTF
abundance: NA; len: 14; j_gene: TRBJ2-7; d_gene: TRBD2; v_gene: TRBV28; CDR3nt: TGTGCCAGCAGTACTAGCGGGGAAAGCTACGAGCAGTACTTC; CDR3aa: CASSTSGESYEQYF
abundance: NA; len: 15; j_gene: TRBJ1-2; d_gene: NA; v_gene: TRBV9; CDR3nt: TGTGCCAGCAGCCCCCGCAGGGGCAGAAACTATGGCTACACCTTC; CDR3aa: CASSPRRGRNYGYTF
abundance: NA; len: 15; j_gene: TRBJ2-7; d_gene: TRBD1; v_gene: TRBV5-1; CDR3nt: TGCGCCAGCAGCCTTTGGACAGGGGGGACCTACGAGCAGTACTTC; CDR3aa: CASSLWTGGTYEQYF
abundance: few; len: 11; j_gene: TRBJ2-7; d_gene: NA; v_gene: TRBV4-1; CDR3nt: TGCGCCAGCAGCACTCGGGGGGAGCAGTACTTC; CDR3aa: CASSTRGEQYF
abundance: NA; len: 15; j_gene: TRBJ1-5; d_gene: NA; v_gene: TRBV4-3; CDR3nt: TGCGCCAGCAGCCACTCAACAGGCGGCAATCAGCCCCAGCATTTT; CDR3aa: CASSHSTGGNQPQHF
abundance: NA; len: 15; j_gene: TRBJ1-1; d_gene: NA; v_gene: TRBV5-4; CDR3nt: TGTGCCAGCAGCTTGGTTGAGGGAGGCAACACTGAAGCTTTCTTT; CDR3aa: CASSLVEGGNTEAFF
abundance: few; len: 14; j_gene: TRBJ2-7; d_gene: NA; v_gene: TRBV15; CDR3nt: TGTGCCACCAGCAGAGTCTCAGGGGCCTACGAGCAGTACTTC; CDR3aa: CATSRVSGAYEQYF
abundance: NA; len: 13; j_gene: TRBJ2-7; d_gene: TRBD2; v_gene: TRBV5-4; CDR3nt: TGTGCCAGCAGCCCGAACCCGGGAGGACTCCGTAGATTC; CDR3aa: CASSPNPGGLRRF
abundance: once; len: 15; j_gene: TRBJ1-5; d_gene: NA; v_gene: TRBV6-6; CDR3nt: TGTGCCAGCAGTTACATGGGAGAGAGCAATCAGCCCCAGCATTTT; CDR3aa: CASSYMGESNQPQHF
abundance: NA; len: 15; j_gene: TRBJ2-2; d_gene: TRBD2; v_gene: TRBV7-9; CDR3nt: TGTGCCAGCAGCCTAGCGGGCCCCAACACCGGGGAGCTGTTTTTT; CDR3aa: CASSLAGPNTGELFF
abundance: NA; len: 17; j_gene: TRBJ2-1; d_gene: TRBD2; v_gene: TRBV11-2; CDR3nt: TGTGCCAGCAGCCAGGGAGTGAGACTAGCGACCCTCAATGAGCAGTTCTTC; CDR3aa: CASSQGVRLATLNEQFF
abundance: NA; len: 17; j_gene: TRBJ2-1; d_gene: TRBD2; v_gene: TRBV19; CDR3nt: TGTGCCAGTAGTCAAGGGACTAGCGGGATCTCCTACAATGAGCAGTTCTTC; CDR3aa: CASSQGTSGISYNEQFF
abundance: NA; len: 14; j_gene: TRBJ2-2; d_gene: TRBD2; v_gene: TRBV6-6; CDR3nt: TGTGCCAGCAGTCTAGCGGGAGAGACCGGGGAGCTGTTTTTT; CDR3aa: CASSLAGETGELFF
abundance: few; len: 12; j_gene: TRBJ1-1; d_gene: NA; v_gene: TRBV5-6; CDR3nt: TGTGCCAGCAGCTTGGGGCGGGGGGCAGCTTTCTTT; CDR3aa: CASSLGRGAAFF
abundance: once; len: 14; j_gene: TRBJ1-3; d_gene: NA; v_gene: TRBV10-3; CDR3nt: TGTGCCATCAGTGCCGGGGGGCCTGGAAACACCATATATTTT; CDR3aa: CAISAGGPGNTIYF
abundance: NA; len: 16; j_gene: TRBJ2-2; d_gene: TRBD1; v_gene: TRBV9; CDR3nt: TGTGCCAGCAGCGTAGAGGGGACAGGGCACACCGGGGAGCTGTTTTTT; CDR3aa: CASSVEGTGHTGELFF
abundance: NA; len: 14; j_gene: TRBJ1-1; d_gene: TRBD1; v_gene: TRBV6-5; CDR3nt: TGTGCCAGCAGTGAGCGGACAGGGTTCACTGAAGCTTTCTTT; CDR3aa: CASSERTGFTEAFF
abundance: once; len: 15; j_gene: TRBJ1-1; d_gene: NA; v_gene: TRBV27; CDR3nt: TGTGCCAGCAGCAACAATCCAGGGGAGAGGACTGAAGCTTTCTTT; CDR3aa: CASSNNPGERTEAFF
abundance: few; len: 14; j_gene: TRBJ2-2; d_gene: TRBD2; v_gene: TRBV28; CDR3nt: TGTGCCAGCAGCAGAACCGGGGGGACCGGGGAGCTGTTTTTT; CDR3aa: CASSRTGGTGELFF